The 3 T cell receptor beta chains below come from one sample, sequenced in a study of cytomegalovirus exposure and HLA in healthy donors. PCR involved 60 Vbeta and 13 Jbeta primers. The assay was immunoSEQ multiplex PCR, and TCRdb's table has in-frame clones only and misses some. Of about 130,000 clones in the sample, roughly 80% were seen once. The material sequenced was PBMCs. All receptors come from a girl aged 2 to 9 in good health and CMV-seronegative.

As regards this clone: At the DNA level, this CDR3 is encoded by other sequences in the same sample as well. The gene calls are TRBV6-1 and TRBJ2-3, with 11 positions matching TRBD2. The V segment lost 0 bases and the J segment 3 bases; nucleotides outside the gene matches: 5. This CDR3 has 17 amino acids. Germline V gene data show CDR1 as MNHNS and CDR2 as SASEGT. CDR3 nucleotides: TGTGCCAGCAGTGAAGCCCACACTAGCGGGGGAACAGATACGCAGTATTTT. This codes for CASSEAHTSGGTDTQYF.

The CDR3 is CASSRRTGATTDTQYF. CDR3 in DNA: TGTGCCAGCAGTAGACGGACAGGGGCCACCACAGATACGCAGTATTTT. The chain employs TRBV25-1 and TRBJ2-3; 9 nucleotides align to TRBD1. The germline CDR1 and CDR2 sequences are MGHDK and SYGVNS. The trim removed 5 bases at V and 2 bases at J, leaving 8 bases unmatched. The CDR3 sequence is 16 residues long.

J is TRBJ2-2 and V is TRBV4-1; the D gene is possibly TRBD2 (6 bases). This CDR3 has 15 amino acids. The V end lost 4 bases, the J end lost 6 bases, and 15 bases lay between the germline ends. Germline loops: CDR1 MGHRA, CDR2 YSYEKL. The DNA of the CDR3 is TGCGCCAGCAGCCGCGATGCCTCGGGGGCCGGGGAGCTGTTTTTT. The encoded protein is CASSRDASGAGELFF.